One and the same sample provided the 19 T cell receptor beta chains below, sequenced in a study of shared clonotypes between healthy human individuals. The table came from immunoSEQ multiplex PCR; TCRdb's copy has only in-frame clones and leaves some out. The sample has about 470,000 clones, more than 75% seen once. Sequencing was done on a sample of PBMCs. These receptor sequences come from a woman in her thirties or forties in good health. Some clones in this sample may be carry-over from other donors' samples.

V usage is TRBV7-9 and J usage is TRBJ2-1, with TRBD2 identical over 9 bases. Losses at the gene ends were 1 base for V and 7 bases for J; bases not matched to a gene: 8. The CDR3 is 16 amino acids. Germline V gene data show CDR1 as SEHNR and CDR2 as FQNEAQ (reference sequence). CDR3 nucleotide sequence: TGTGCCAGCAGCTTAGGTAGCGGGAGAGGGATGAATGAGCAGTTCTTC. This gives the protein CASSLGSGRGMNEQFF. Full variable domain (remainder filled in from reference TRBV7-9 and TRBJ2-1): DTGVSQNPRHKITKRGQNVTFRCDPISEHNRLYWYRQTLGQGPEFLTYFQNEAQLEKSRLLSDRFSAERPKGSFSTLEIQRTEQGDSAMYLCASSLGSGRGMNEQFFGPGTRLTVL.

The chain is built from TRBV19 and TRBJ2-2; 8 bases are shared with TRBD1. Germline CDR1 LNHDA, CDR2 SQIVND (reference sequence). J gave up 1 base and V 7 bases, and 5 bases lay outside the gene matches. The CDR3 loop spans 15 amino acids. The CDR3: CASIPGQVNTGELFF. In nucleotides, the CDR3 is TGTGCCAGTATCCCGGGACAGGTGAACACCGGGGAGCTGTTTTTT.

The chain is built from TRBV5-4 and TRBJ2-3, with 7 bases lining up with TRBD1. Germline CDR1 is SGHNT and CDR2 is YYREEE (reference sequence). The junction had 4 bases not matched to a gene; V was cut back by 5 bases and J by 1 base. This CDR3 contains 14 residues. The CDR3 coding sequence is TGTGCCAGCAGGTCTACAGGGGGCACAGATACGCAGTATTTT. As protein: CASRSTGGTDTQYF.

The chain is built from TRBV6-6 and TRBJ2-7; 9 positions match TRBD1. V lost 5 bases and J lost 11; bases outside the gene matches: 16. The CDR3 is made up of 15 amino acids. The V gene's germline CDR1 is MNHNY and CDR2 SVGAGI (reference sequence). The DNA for the CDR3 is TGTGCCAGCAGTACTGGGACAGGGTATCCCCCGAGGGAGTACTTC. It is translated as CASSTGTGYPPREYF.

This rearrangement joins TRBV28 to TRBJ1-6, with 8 positions matching TRBD1. The CDR3 contains 14 residues. The V and J ends lost 3 bases and 9 bases, in that order; junction bases with no gene match: 4. Germline-derived CDR1 and CDR2 are MDHEN and SYDVKM. CDR3 bases: TGTGCCAGCAGTTTGGGCAGGGGGCTTTCACCCCTCCACTTT. Protein product: CASSLGRGLSPLHF.

The chain joins TRBV29-1 to TRBJ2-3, with 10 bases matching TRBD1. Germline loops: CDR1 SQVTM, CDR2 ANQGSEA. This CDR3 has 16 residues. J gave up 1 base and V 6 bases, and 10 bases lay outside the gene matches. CDR3 in DNA: TGCAGCGTCTCAAATCCCGGGACAGGGGGCACAGATACGCAGTATTTT. Residues: CSVSNPGTGGTDTQYF.

The rearrangement links TRBV5-6 to TRBJ2-1, with 7 bases fitting TRBD1. The length of the CDR3 is 13 residues. J was trimmed by 3 bases and V by 4 bases; bases with no gene match: 1. The V gene's germline CDR1 is SGHDT and CDR2 YYEEEE. The CDR3 reads CASSRDSYNEQFF. In DNA, the CDR3 is TGTGCCAGCAGCCGGGACAGCTACAATGAGCAGTTCTTC.

The gene calls are TRBV7-2 and TRBJ1-2; no reliable D call. There are 13 residues in the CDR3. The V end was cut by 1 base, the J end by 2 bases, with 5 bases between. Germline CDR1 is SGHTA and CDR2 is FQGNSA. The CDR3 sequence: CASSLDGNYGYTF. The CDR3 bases are TGTGCCAGCAGCTTAGACGGAAACTATGGCTACACCTTC.

This chain joins TRBV30 and TRBJ1-6; 7 nucleotides agree with TRBD1. Germline values: CDR1 GTSNPN, CDR2 SVGIG (reference sequence). After removal of 0 bases from V and 9 bases from J, the junction contained 8 bases not matched to a gene. CDR3 length: 15 amino acids. The CDR3 is CAWSVRDRASSPLHF. The CDR3 DNA reads as TGTGCCTGGAGTGTACGAGACAGGGCGAGTTCACCCCTCCACTTT.

A remark on this clone: The sample has other DNA sequences that encode this CDR3 too. The V gene is TRBV14, the J gene TRBJ1-2; D is possibly TRBD1 (6 bases). The CDR3 sequence is 13 residues long. Trimming removed 1 base from V and 5 bases from J, with 8 bases in between. CDR1 and CDR2 (germline): SGHDN, FVKESK. The CDR3 DNA sequence: TGTGCCAGCAGCCAAGGGACAGCGTATGGCTACACCTTC. This sequence encodes CASSQGTAYGYTF.

This clone showed up just once. This sequence joins TRBV4-1 and TRBJ2-2, with D perhaps TRBD1 (5 bases). Germline lookup yields CDR1 MGHRA and CDR2 YSYEKL. V shed 0 bases and J shed 4 bases, with 18 bases lying between them. The CDR3 sequence is 18 residues long. Here the CDR3 reads CASSQDIGLGPSTGELFF. CDR3 sequence (DNA): TGCGCCAGCAGCCAAGATATAGGGTTGGGGCCATCCACCGGGGAGCTGTTTTTT.

This chain links TRBV10-2 with TRBJ1-1; the D is unclear. This CDR3 is built from 15 residues. The V gene lost 5 bases and the J gene lost 0 bases, with 13 bases spanning the gap. The germline CDR1 and CDR2 sequences are WSHSY and SAAADI. CDR3 coding DNA: TGCGCCAGCAGTCCCAGATCTATCATGAACACTGAAGCTTTCTTT. Translating it yields CASSPRSIMNTEAFF.

V gene TRBV29-1 combines with J gene TRBJ2-5; tentatively, D is TRBD1 (6 bases). This CDR3 comprises 13 residues. With 4 bases removed from V and 2 bases from J, the gap between germline ends came to 11 bases. CDR1 is SQVTM and CDR2 is ANQGSEA in the germline V gene. The DNA for the CDR3 is TGCAGCGTTGTGGGACATAGTCAAGAGACCCAGTACTTC. It is translated as CSVVGHSQETQYF.

The chain couples TRBV11-2 to TRBJ2-2, with D perhaps matching TRBD1 (6 bases). The germline V gene encodes CDR1 SGHAT and CDR2 FQNNGV. V lost 5 bases to trimming and J lost 7 bases, with 14 bases between them. The CDR3 extends over 14 amino acids. CDR3: CASSPTGFGGELFF. CDR3 DNA: TGTGCCAGCAGCCCTACAGGGTTCGGCGGGGAGCTGTTTTTT.

The rearrangement joins TRBV10-3 to TRBJ2-7; D might be TRBD1 or TRBD2, each matching 10 bases. Germline CDR1 reads ENHRY; CDR2 reads SYGVKD. The CDR3 is made up of 21 amino acids. Trimming pared 2 bases from V and 0 bases from J, leaving 29 bases between. This CDR3 is CAISEGQGVVSGRYRSYEQYF. CDR3 nucleotide sequence: TGTGCCATCAGTGAGGGACAGGGGGTTGTTAGCGGGAGGTACCGCTCCTACGAGCAGTACTTC.

V and J are TRBV28 and TRBJ2-6; the D gene is possibly TRBD2 (6 bases). The CDR3 has 18 residues. With 5 bases removed from V and 1 base from J, the gap between germline ends came to 18 bases. The V gene's germline CDR1 is MDHEN and CDR2 SYDVKM. Here the CDR3 DNA reads TGTGCCAGCAGTCAGGGTTGGGGGGAGCATTCTGGGGCCAACGTCCTGACTTTC. It translates to CASSQGWGEHSGANVLTF.

The chain employs TRBV7-6 and TRBJ2-3; D is perhaps TRBD1 (6 bases). CDR1 is SGHVS and CDR2 is FNYEAQ in the germline V gene. The CDR3 is made up of 15 amino acids. V lost 5 bases and J lost 2, with 14 bases in between. This CDR3 reads CASSRRDTPTDTQYF. DNA of the CDR3: TGTGCCAGCAGCAGACGGGACACCCCCACAGATACGCAGTATTTT.

V and J are TRBV27 and TRBJ1-5; a possible D gene is TRBD1 (5 bases). V was shortened by 3 bases and J by 5 bases, with 8 bases between the two germline ends. The CDR3 covers 13 residues. The V gene's germline CDR1 is MNHEY and CDR2 SMNVEV (reference sequence). Here the CDR3 reads CASSFGGDQPQHF. CDR3 sequence (DNA): TGTGCCAGCAGTTTTGGGGGAGATCAGCCCCAGCATTTT.

In its sample, this clone was seen once. CDR3 residues: CASSPTGGDGPQHF. The CDR3 region has the DNA TGTGCCAGCAGCCCGACGGGAGGTGACGGGCCCCAGCATTTT. The genes are TRBV7-8 and TRBJ1-5; no clear D gene. Per germline, CDR1 SGHVS and CDR2 FQNEAQ. Trimming removed 5 bases from V and 9 bases from J, with 17 bases in between. This CDR3 spans 14 amino acids.